This TCR beta chain was identified in a study of early T cells in non-severe SARS-CoV-2 infection. General observations from the study: Private and CD4 specificities were missed by VDJdb matching, skewed to anti-spike CD8.

V dropped 7 bases and J dropped 9 bases, with 13 bases sitting between them. Germline CDR1 and CDR2: SEHNR and FQNEAQ (reference sequence). There are 13 residues in the CDR3. A note on this clonotype: Its specificity is unknown.

Unique molecular identifiers tagged individual cDNA molecules. TCRdb recomputed calls from the 5' RACE reads with MiXCR, one row per CDR3 protein. The sample has around 40,000 distinct CDR3 sequences, around 6.5% seen once; the top ten hold 4.5% to 5.5%. This clonotype was sampled from an adult who was a healthcare worker with PCR-confirmed SARS-CoV-2 infection or an uninfected control (not recorded which). Sequenced input: whole blood. The chain employs TRBV7-9 and TRBJ1-6, with D possibly matching TRBD1 (6 bases). CDR3 in amino acids: CASNRGGGSPLHF. For the CDR3, the DNA is TGTGCCAGCAACCGAGGGGGGGGTTCACCCCTCCACTTT.